Included here is one T cell receptor (beta chain) sequence, with context. This sample was included in a study of blood T cell repertoires in COVID-19. Across the whole study: COVID-19 samples, acute and convalescent, were from the United States, Italy and Spain. PBMCs, B-cell-depleted T cells, or T cells provided the cDNA or gDNA that made up the material.

The CDR3 is 13 amino acids. The V gene end was trimmed by 4 bases and the J gene end by 5 bases; junction bases not matched to a gene: 7. CDR1 and CDR2 (germline): GTSNPN, SVGIG (reference sequence). In the authors' methods: Amplifying reference gene primers gave estimates of nucleated cell counts. Generated by immunoSEQ multiplex PCR, the TCRdb table keeps only in-frame clones and is missing some. D and trimming come from the DNA, and the V and J calls and clone size come from that table. The sample yields about 160,000 clones, about 93% seen once. The sequencing input was peripheral blood. The rearrangement joins TRBV30 to TRBJ2-5, with 7 bases fitting TRBD2. The receptor's source is a woman between 50 and 59 years old with acute or convalescent COVID-19. CDR3 in DNA: TGTGCCTGGATGGGCGGGAGAGGGGAGACCCAGTACTTC. It translates to CAWMGGRGETQYF.